Listed below are T cell receptor beta chains from one sample, sequenced in a study of blood T cells in healthy people across ages. One entry per CDR3 protein results from TCRdb running MiXCR on the 5' RACE reads. The data contain about 1.8 million distinct CDR3 sequences, around 50% of them singletons. The specimen was blood. The receptors stem from a woman in her 40s in good health. CDR3s leave out the opening cysteine and the closing phenylalanine or tryptophan. The size of a clone is reported for some rows only, either as once, few or many, or as a class for expanded clones.

v_gene,j_gene,abundance,CDR3aa
TRBV5-1,TRBJ1-6,NA,ASRGTGDSPLH
TRBV27,TRBJ2-4,NA,ASRQDRGERDKNIQY
TRBV29-1,TRBJ1-3,NA,SVETGERWGNTIY
TRBV6-6,TRBJ2-4,few,ASSPGGIAKNIQY
TRBV9,TRBJ1-2,NA,ASSVGGVGYT
TRBV7-2,TRBJ2-3,NA,ASSLGGLAGAKDTQY
TRBV3-1,TRBJ2-7,NA,ASSQGGGVSYEQY
TRBV2,TRBJ2-3,once,ASSEVRLQPDTQY
TRBV20-1,TRBJ2-5,few,SARDTSGGDQETQY
TRBV6-6,TRBJ1-5,NA,ASSHRQGRSNQPQH
TRBV9,TRBJ1-4,NA,ASSAQTGFNEKLF
TRBV20-1,TRBJ1-6,NA,SAPTVNNSPLH
TRBV4-3,TRBJ2-1,NA,ASGQGDGAGLAQF
TRBV6-5,TRBJ1-5,once,ASRRADQPQH
TRBV20-1,TRBJ1-5,NA,SARGGPRHQPQH
TRBV15,TRBJ2-3,NA,ATSTRTGALTTDTQY
TRBV4-2,TRBJ2-3,NA,ASSQPFGTVDTDTQY
TRBV16,TRBJ1-5,NA,ASSQDSSEQPQH
TRBV2,TRBJ1-5,NA,ASSEGASNQPQH
TRBV28,NA,NA,ASRRPGGIETQY
TRBV27,TRBJ1-2,many,ASSLGGLYGYT
TRBV6-5,TRBJ2-5,few,ASSRLPSGDQETQY
TRBV15,TRBJ2-7,few,ATSRDPRVSYEQY
TRBV5-1,TRBJ2-1,NA,ASSSYLIGTIYNEQF
TRBV10-1,TRBJ2-1,NA,ASSESRTSGRNEQF
TRBV4-1,TRBJ2-6,NA,ASSQVRTASGANVLT
TRBV11-1,TRBJ2-2,NA,ASSLVGGPNTGELF
TRBV29-1,TRBJ2-1,NA,SVGGFGVSSYNEQF
TRBV7-2,TRBJ1-4,NA,ASSNRGATNEKLF
TRBV7-2,TRBJ2-3,NA,ASRATASQY
TRBV2,TRBJ1-2,few,ASTKGPLANYGYT
TRBV28,TRBJ2-3,NA,ASNQLQSTDTQY
TRBV29-1,TRBJ2-2,NA,SVGRLADTGELF
TRBV6-5,TRBJ2-5,NA,ASTSTGETQY
TRBV5-6,TRBJ2-5,NA,ASSFTPNVEDEQY
TRBV24-1,TRBJ2-3,once,ATSPGRLSTDTQY
TRBV6-5,TRBJ2-3,NA,ASSPLAGRSTDTQY
TRBV4-3,TRBJ1-5,few,ASSQEEDQPQH
TRBV28,TRBJ2-1,NA,ASSYKAGENSEQF
TRBV7-9,TRBJ1-4,NA,ASSLAGSTATNEKLF
TRBV4-3,TRBJ2-3,NA,ASSRDYGALDTQY
TRBV7-2,TRBJ2-4,few,ASSLGQGVTKNIQY
TRBV6-2/TRBV6-3,TRBJ2-1,NA,ASLRVGTGIYNEQF
TRBV7-8,TRBJ2-1,NA,ASSSGQAFNEQF
TRBV15,TRBJ1-2,few,ATSLRGLSNGYT
TRBV5-1,TRBJ2-7,few,ASSPWTGQGQY
TRBV6-6,TRBJ1-4,few,ASTKGGSGNEKLF
TRBV7-2,TRBJ1-5,NA,ASSQGGRDQPQH
TRBV4-2,TRBJ2-7,NA,ASSRPRGGGAEQY
TRBV10-3,TRBJ1-2,few,AISEIKHYGYT
TRBV7-2,NA,NA,ASSSGGTSGGPQKTQY